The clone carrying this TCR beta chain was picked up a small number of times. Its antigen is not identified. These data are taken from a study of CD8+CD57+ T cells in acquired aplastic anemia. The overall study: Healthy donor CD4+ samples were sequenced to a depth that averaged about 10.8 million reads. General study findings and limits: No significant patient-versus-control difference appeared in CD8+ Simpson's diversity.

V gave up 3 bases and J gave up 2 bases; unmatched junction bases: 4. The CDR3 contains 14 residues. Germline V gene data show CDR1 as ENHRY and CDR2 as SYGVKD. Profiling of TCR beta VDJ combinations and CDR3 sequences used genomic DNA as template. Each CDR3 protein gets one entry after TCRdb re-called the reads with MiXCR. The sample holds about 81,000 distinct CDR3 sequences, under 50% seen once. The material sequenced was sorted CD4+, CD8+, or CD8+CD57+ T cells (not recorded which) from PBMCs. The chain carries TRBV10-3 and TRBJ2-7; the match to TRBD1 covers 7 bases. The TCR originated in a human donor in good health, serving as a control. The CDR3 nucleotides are TGTGCCATCAGTGATGCGACAGGGACCTACGAGCAGTACTTC. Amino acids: CAISDATGTYEQYF.